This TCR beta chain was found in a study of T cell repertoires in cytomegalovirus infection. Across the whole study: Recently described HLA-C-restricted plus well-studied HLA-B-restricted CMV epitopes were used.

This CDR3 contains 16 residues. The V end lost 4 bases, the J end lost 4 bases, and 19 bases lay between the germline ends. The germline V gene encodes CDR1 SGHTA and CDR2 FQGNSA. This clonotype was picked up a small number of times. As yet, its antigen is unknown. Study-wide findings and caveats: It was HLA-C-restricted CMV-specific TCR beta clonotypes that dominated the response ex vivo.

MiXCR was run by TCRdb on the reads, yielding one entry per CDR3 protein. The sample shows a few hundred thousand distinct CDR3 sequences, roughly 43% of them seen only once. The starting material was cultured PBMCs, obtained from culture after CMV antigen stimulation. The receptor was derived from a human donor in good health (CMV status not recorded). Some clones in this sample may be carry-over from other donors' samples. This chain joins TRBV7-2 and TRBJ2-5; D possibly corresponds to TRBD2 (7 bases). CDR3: CASSYVGGGPPETQYF. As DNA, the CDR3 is TGTGCCAGCAGCTACGTCGGCGGGGGCCCACCAGAGACCCAGTACTTC.